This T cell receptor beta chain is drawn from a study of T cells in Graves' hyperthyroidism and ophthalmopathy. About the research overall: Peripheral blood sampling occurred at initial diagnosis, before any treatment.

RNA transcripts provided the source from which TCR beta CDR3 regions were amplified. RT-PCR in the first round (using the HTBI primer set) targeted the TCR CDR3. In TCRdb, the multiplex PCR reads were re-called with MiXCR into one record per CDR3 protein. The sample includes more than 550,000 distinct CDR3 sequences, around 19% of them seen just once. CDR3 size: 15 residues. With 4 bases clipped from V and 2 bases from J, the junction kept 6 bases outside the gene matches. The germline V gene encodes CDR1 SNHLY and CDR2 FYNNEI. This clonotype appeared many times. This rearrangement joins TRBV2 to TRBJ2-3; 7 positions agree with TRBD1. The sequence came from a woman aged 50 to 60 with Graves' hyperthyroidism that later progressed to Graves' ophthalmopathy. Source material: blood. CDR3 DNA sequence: TGTGCCAGCAGTGCCGGACAGGCTTCCACAGATACGCAGTATTTT. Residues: CASSAGQASTDTQYF.